This T cell receptor (beta chain) appears in the sequencing data of a study of blood T cell repertoires in COVID-19. Study information: From the United States, Italy and Spain came samples of acute and convalescent COVID-19.

Germline V gene sequence: CDR1 LGHNT, CDR2 FRNRAP. Trimming at V came to 1 base and at J to 3 bases, leaving 13 bases not matched to a gene. The CDR3 spans 18 residues. Seattle researchers signed up patients amid active infection and tracked them longitudinally. Original processing methods: Counts of nucleated cells, estimated from reference gene primer amplification, were obtained. Libraries were prepared by immunoSEQ multiplex PCR; TCRdb keeps only in-frame clonotypes and omits some of them. The DNA was the basis for D and trimming; V, J and clone size are from that table. The profile shows a few hundred thousand clones, 88% of them singletons. This clone occurred once.

Sequencing was performed on peripheral blood. The chain combines TRBV12-5 with TRBJ1-1; 8 bases align to TRBD1. The source is a man between 50 and 59 years old with COVID-19, enrolled during active disease. The CDR3 loop is CASGLAQTGAPSDTEAFF. In nucleotides, the CDR3 is TGTGCTAGTGGTTTGGCTCAGACAGGGGCTCCCTCGGACACTGAAGCTTTCTTT. Full variable domain (remainder filled in from reference TRBV12-5 and TRBJ1-1): DARVTQTPRHKVTEMGQEVTMRCQPILGHNTVFWYRQTMMQGLELLAYFRNRAPLDDSGMPKDRFSAEMPDATLATLKIQPSEPRDSAVYFCASGLAQTGAPSDTEAFFGQGTRLTVV.